This TCR beta chain was observed in a study of Ad26.COV2.S vaccination and SARS-CoV-2 variants. At the level of the study: Once, or twice with 56 days between doses, Ad26.COV2.S was given intramuscularly.

The treatment here: some 20 received Ad26.COV2.S at low or high dose, single or two shots; about 5 received placebo; per-sample allocation not given. The samples were gathered on day 63 after the first injection of vaccine or placebo. The assay was immunoSEQ multiplex PCR, and TCRdb's table has in-frame clones only and misses some. The sample includes around 270,000 clones, roughly 89% of them seen just once. Germline CDR1 and CDR2: SGHRS and YFSETQ. The V end lost 2 bases, the J end lost 9 bases, and 23 bases lay between the germline ends. The CDR3 sequence is 16 residues long. This chain uses TRBV5-1 with TRBJ2-5; D remains ambiguous. Sequenced material: peripheral blood, taken in a trial of Ad26.COV2.S vaccine versus placebo. The sequence was obtained from a person aged 18 to 65 who received the Ad26.COV2.S COVID-19 vaccine or a placebo. This CDR3 is CASSFQPPSGQGSQYF. CDR3 sequence (DNA): TGCGCCAGCAGCTTTCAGCCTCCCTCCGGTCAAGGGTCCCAGTACTTC.